What follows is one T cell receptor beta chain and its context. This entry is derived from a study of blood T cell repertoires in COVID-19. Study processing details: Reference gene primer amplification yielded estimated nucleated cell counts. The table came from immunoSEQ multiplex PCR; TCRdb's copy has only in-frame clones and leaves some out. The V and J calls and clone size are taken from that table; D and trimming were inferred from the DNA. This sample has fewer than 200,000 clones, with around four fifths found just once. Germline V lookup: CDR1 MGHDK, CDR2 SYGVNS. Trimming removed 5 bases at V and 2 bases at J, with 9 bases between. CDR3 length equals 14 residues.

The sample consisted of peripheral blood. The origin of this receptor is a man aged 65 to 79 with acute or convalescent COVID-19. The chain combines TRBV25-1 with TRBJ2-2; D remains unclear. The DNA for the CDR3 is TGTGCCAGCAGTCCTTCAACAAACACCGGGGAGCTGTTTTTT. Translated: CASSPSTNTGELFF.